These 16 T cell receptor beta chains came from one sample sequenced in a study of T cells after yellow fever vaccination. Each CDR3 protein is one row after TCRdb ran MiXCR on the 5' RACE reads. In the table there are approximately 330,000 distinct CDR3 sequences, 4.1% of which are singletons. The sample in question was PBMCs, obtained 5 days after the yellow fever booster vaccination. The receptor set was obtained from a man younger than 30 who received the YFV17D yellow fever vaccine.

The gene calls are TRBV7-9 and TRBJ1-6; TRBD1 agrees at 7 bases. The J segment lost 7 bases and the V segment lost 5 bases, leaving 8 bases of the junction unmatched. The CDR3 runs 15 residues. Germline V gives CDR1 SEHNR, CDR2 FQNEAQ (reference sequence). CDR3 sequence (DNA): TGTGCCAGCAGCCCAGGGGGGGGCACGAATTCACCCCTCCACTTT. Amino acid sequence: CASSPGGGTNSPLHF.

This clonotype was found many times. The V call is TRBV5-5, the J call TRBJ2-1, with 11 bases matching TRBD1. CDR1 is SGHKS, CDR2 YYEKEE, per germline (reference sequence). The CDR3 length is 14 residues. V trimming: 4 bases; J trimming: 10 bases; junction bases outside the gene matches: 7. The CDR3 here is CASSGRDRGNEQFF. Written as DNA, the CDR3 is TGTGCCAGCAGCGGCCGGGACAGGGGGAACGAGCAGTTCTTC.

Only a few counts were recorded for this clonotype. The chain has TRBV5-1 and TRBJ2-3; tentative D call: TRBD1 (6 bases). There are 15 residues in the CDR3. The V gene lost 0 bases and the J gene lost 3 bases, with 11 bases spanning the gap. CDR1 is SGHRS, CDR2 YFSETQ, per germline. CDR3: CASSLAQGKTDTQYF. CDR3 in DNA: TGCGCCAGCAGCTTGGCCCAGGGGAAGACAGATACGCAGTATTTT.

In its sample, this clonotype was seen a few times. The gene calls are TRBV10-3 and TRBJ2-1; 7 nucleotides line up with TRBD2. The CDR3 has 15 residues. The ends lost 4 bases at V and 5 bases at J; junction bases unmatched: 8. The germline V gene has CDR1 ENHRY and CDR2 SYGVKD. CDR3 DNA sequence: TGTGCCATCAGTGCCGGACTAGGCACGAACAATGAGCAGTTCTTC. Translated: CAISAGLGTNNEQFF.

This clonotype has ten or more counts. The chain employs TRBV7-6 and TRBJ2-7, with 7 bases matching TRBD1. The trim removed 5 bases at V and 2 bases at J, leaving 6 bases unmatched. The CDR3 has 14 amino acids. Germline V gene data show CDR1 as SGHVS and CDR2 as FNYEAQ. CDR3 in DNA: TGTGCCAGCAGCGGGGGACAGCAACCCTACGAGCAGTACTTC. This sequence encodes CASSGGQQPYEQYF.

This clonotype was counted many times. This rearrangement joins TRBV29-1 to TRBJ2-7, with D maybe TRBD1 (5 bases). V dropped 0 bases and J dropped 4 bases, with 16 bases sitting between them. Germline V lookup: CDR1 SQVTM, CDR2 ANQGSEA. CDR3 size: 15 residues. CDR3 nucleotide sequence: TGCAGCGTTGAAGAGGGTGGACACGGAGCGTACGAGCAGTACTTC. This encodes CSVEEGGHGAYEQYF.

This clonotype was picked up a small number of times. The chain employs TRBV9 and TRBJ2-3; unclear D gene. Germline V gene data show CDR1 as SGDLS and CDR2 as YYNGEE. The CDR3 runs 16 residues. V was pared by 0 bases and J by 0 bases, with 11 bases between. CDR3 bases: TGTGCCAGCAGCGTAGGAGCCACCACTAGCACAGATACGCAGTATTTT. Translation gives CASSVGATTSTDTQYF.

The rearrangement links TRBV6-2 or TRBV6-3 to TRBJ2-3; possible D gene TRBD1, 6 bases. Germline V gene sequence: CDR1 MNHEY, CDR2 SVGEGT. The CDR3 contains 13 residues. V was clipped by 8 bases and J by 1 base, with 10 bases between them. The CDR3 region is CASVTGGTDTQYF. Written as DNA, the CDR3 is TGTGCCAGCGTGACAGGAGGCACAGATACGCAGTATTTT.

At least ten counts were recorded for this clonotype. This chain links TRBV7-2 with TRBJ1-1, with D tentatively TRBD1 (5 bases). CDR1 and CDR2 (germline): SGHTA, FQGNSA. The germline V and J ends were trimmed by 3 bases and 4 bases, with 12 bases remaining between them. The CDR3 consists of 14 residues. The CDR3 DNA sequence: TGTGCCAGCAGCTTCTGGGGGGTTGGCACTGAAGCTTTCTTT. This translates into CASSFWGVGTEAFF. The whole variable domain, filled in from reference TRBV7-2 and TRBJ1-1, reads GAGVSQSPSNKVTEKGKDVELRCDPISGHTALYWYRQSLGQGLEFLIYFQGNSAPDKSGLPSDRFSAERTGGSVSTLTIQRTQQEDSAVYLCASSFWGVGTEAFFGQGTRLTVV.

There are many counts of this clonotype. The CDR3 here is CASSSGYTEAFF. CDR3 nucleotide sequence: TGTGCCAGCAGCTCCGGGTATACTGAAGCTTTCTTT. The chain is built from TRBV6-2 or TRBV6-3 and TRBJ1-1; D unresolved. Trimming removed 6 bases at V and 5 bases at J, with 10 bases between. The CDR3 is made up of 12 amino acids. Germline V gene data show CDR1 as MNHEY and CDR2 as SVGEGT.

This clonotype has a handful of counts. The gene calls are TRBV6-6 and TRBJ1-6, with unresolved D. The germline CDR1 and CDR2 sequences are MNHNY and SVGAGI (reference sequence). This CDR3 is 13 amino acids long. The germline V and J ends were trimmed by 10 bases and 7 bases, with 14 bases remaining between them. The CDR3 sequence is CATAPDRNSPLHF. CDR3 nucleotide sequence: TGTGCCACCGCCCCAGACCGGAATTCACCCCTCCACTTT.

There are many counts of this clonotype. The chain uses TRBV7-3 and TRBJ1-2; 8 bases are shared with TRBD1. The CDR3 extends over 13 amino acids. Germline CDR1 SGHTA, CDR2 FQGTGA. The junction had 3 bases not matched to a gene; V was cut back by 5 bases and J by 4 bases. The CDR3 sequence: CASSVGTGYGYTF. CDR3 sequence (DNA): TGTGCCAGCAGCGTAGGGACAGGCTATGGCTACACCTTC.

There are a few counts of this clonotype. This chain connects TRBV4-1 to TRBJ2-3; 11 bases align to TRBD2. Looked up from germline, CDR1 is MGHRA and CDR2 is YSYEKL. After removal of 0 bases from V and 6 bases from J, the junction contained 8 bases not matched to a gene. There are 17 residues in the CDR3. The CDR3 protein is CASSQEVTSGAGDTQYF. For the CDR3, the DNA is TGCGCCAGCAGCCAAGAGGTGACTAGCGGGGCCGGGGATACGCAGTATTTT.

This CDR3 reads CASSKWGATSGGYNEQFF. DNA of the CDR3: TGTGCCAGCAGCAAATGGGGGGCGACTAGCGGGGGTTACAATGAGCAGTTCTTC. This chain joins TRBV21-1 and TRBJ2-1; the table's D call TRBD2 went unverified against the DNA. TRBV21-1 is described as a pseudogene. The CDR3 runs 18 residues.

In its sample, this clonotype was seen many times. The J gene is TRBJ2-7, the V gene TRBV3-1, with 8 bases that match TRBD1. The CDR3 contains 15 residues. Germline V gene lookup returns CDR1 LGHDT and CDR2 YNNKEL (reference sequence). V lost 3 bases and J lost 2; bases outside the gene matches: 6. The CDR3 region has the DNA TGTGCCAGCAGCCATCTTTACAGGGGGACCTACGAGCAGTACTTC. Its translation: CASSHLYRGTYEQYF.

This clonotype has at least ten counts. The V gene is TRBV3-1, the J gene TRBJ2-1; D is possibly TRBD1 (5 bases). Germline V gives CDR1 LGHDT, CDR2 YNNKEL (reference sequence). V was trimmed by 3 bases and J by 1 base, leaving 7 bases between them. The CDR3 consists of 14 residues. The CDR3 DNA is TGTGCCAGCAGCCAGACAGCGTCCTACAATGAGCAGTTCTTC. This codes for CASSQTASYNEQFF.